The clone carrying this TCR beta chain was found many times. Antigen: not known. Libraries of TCR beta came from iRepertoire HTBI primers plus Arm-PCR of CDR3 regions. TCRdb redid the calling of the multiplex PCR reads with MiXCR, one entry per CDR3 protein. The sample yields 450,000 or so distinct CDR3 sequences, around 20% seen once. The record originates from a study of regulatory T cells in long-lasting Graves disease. Study details: Over-5-year antithyroid drug use with positive TSH receptor antibodies defined persistent Graves' disease in the study. Study outcomes and limitations: The researchers studied only peripheral blood, not thyroid tissue. Newly diagnosed patients shared 850 to 1,000 public clonotypes; persistent patients shared approximately 2,700.

This sample's time point: persistent/refractory GD, antithyroid drugs over 5 years with positive TRAb. There was RNA extracted from PBMCs, and the TCR library was made from it. This specimen consisted of peripheral blood mononuclear cells (PBMCs), obtained when the disease was refractory, from a patient treated with antithyroid drugs. The clonotype originates from a female donor with Graves disease.

The chain's CDR3 is CASSLLGAYTEAFF. For the CDR3, the DNA is TGTGCCAGCAGTTTATTGGGGGCTTATACTGAAGCTTTCTTT. The chain couples TRBV28 to TRBJ1-1; the D gene is possibly TRBD1 (6 bases). V was cut by 1 base and J by 5 bases, with 11 bases left in between. The CDR3 runs 14 residues. In germline, CDR1 is MDHEN, CDR2 SYDVKM.